A selection of T cell receptor beta chains follows, all from one sample in a study of blood T cell repertoires in COVID-19. The assay was immunoSEQ multiplex PCR, and TCRdb's table has in-frame clones only and misses some. The sample has about 670,000 clones, approximately 90% seen once. Sequenced sample: peripheral blood. The origin of the receptors is a woman aged 18 to 35 with acute or convalescent COVID-19. Both conserved end residues are part of each CDR3. D genes are given only for firm matches. Where a row states a size, it is once, few, many or the class of an expanded clone; other rows omit it.

TRBV25-1	-	-	16	TRBJ2-1	CASSGVAPSSYNEQFF	TGTGCCAGCAGTGGAGTAGCGCCGAGCTCCTACAATGAGCAGTTCTTC
TRBV3-1/TRBV3-2	-	TRBD1	17	TRBJ2-1	CASSELRDRGRVYEQFF	TGTGCCAGCAGCGAACTGAGGGACAGGGGGCGAGTGTATGAGCAGTTCTTC
TRBV6-5	-	-	13	TRBJ2-2	CASSPQGSGELFF	TGTGCCAGCAGTCCACAGGGATCCGGGGAGCTGTTTTTT
TRBV4-1	-	-	15	TRBJ2-7	CASSLGTESSYEQYF	TGCGCCAGCAGCCTTGGGACTGAGAGCTCCTACGAGCAGTACTTC
TRBV18	-	-	15	TRBJ1-2	CASSPVGQVDYGYTF	TGTGCCAGCTCACCGGTGGGGCAGGTCGACTATGGCTACACCTTC
TRBV29-1	-	-	13	TRBJ2-7	CSVETRLSYEQYF	TGCAGCGTTGAAACCAGGCTTTCCTACGAGCAGTACTTC
TRBV29-1	few	-	13	TRBJ1-1	CSVEDRPNTEAFF	TGCAGCGTTGAGGACAGACCGAACACTGAAGCTTTCTTT
TRBV6-5	-	-	13	TRBJ1-1	CASGREMNTEAFF	TGTGCCAGTGGACGGGAAATGAACACTGAAGCTTTCTTT
TRBV2	-	-	11	TRBJ2-1	CASKEGNEQFF	TGTGCCAGCAAGGAGGGAAATGAGCAGTTCTTC
TRBV20-1	-	-	15	TRBJ2-5	CSASTGGGTIETQYF	TGCAGTGCTAGTACAGGCGGGGGCACAATAGAGACCCAGTACTTC
TRBV4-1	-	TRBD1	15	TRBJ1-2	CASSHDPGQDYGYTF	TGCGCCAGCAGCCACGACCCGGGACAGGACTATGGCTACACCTTC
TRBV6-5	-	-	14	TRBJ1-3	CASRLGGTGNTIYF	TGTGCCAGCAGGCTAGGAGGAACTGGAAACACCATATATTTT
TRBV6-2/TRBV6-3	-	-	11	TRBJ2-7	CASSQHHEQYF	TGTGCCAGCAGCCAACACCACGAGCAGTACTTC
TRBV27	-	-	12	TRBJ1-1	CASSSGGTEAFF	TGTGCCAGCAGTAGCGGGGGAACTGAAGCTTTCTTT
TRBV7-8	-	TRBD1	14	TRBJ1-2	CASSSGQRNYGYTF	TGTGCCAGCAGCTCGGGACAGCGTAACTATGGCTACACCTTC
TRBV12-3/TRBV12-4	-	-	12	TRBJ1-1	CASSGGGAEAFF	TGTGCCAGCAGCGGCGGAGGGGCTGAAGCTTTCTTT
TRBV5-1	-	-	13	TRBJ1-1	CASSFERGPEAFF	TGCGCCAGCAGCTTCGAAAGAGGGCCTGAAGCTTTCTTT
TRBV28	-	-	12	TRBJ1-5	CASSSNREPQHF	TGTGCCAGCAGTTCGAACAGGGAGCCCCAGCATTTT
TRBV7-2	-	-	16	TRBJ1-1	CASSLESRAGNTEAFF	TGTGCCAGCAGCCTTGAAAGTAGGGCGGGGAACACTGAAGCTTTCTTT
TRBV19	once	TRBD1	12	TRBJ1-1	CASHPGGTEAFF	TGTGCCAGCCATCCAGGGGGCACTGAAGCTTTCTTT
TRBV11-3	-	-	14	TRBJ1-1	CASSLELGSPEAFF	TGTGCCAGCAGCTTAGAGTTAGGGAGCCCTGAAGCTTTCTTT
TRBV2	-	-	16	TRBJ2-6	CASLFQQGLGANVLTF	TGTGCCAGCTTATTCCAACAGGGCCTGGGGGCCAACGTCCTGACTTTC
TRBV7-8	once	-	14	TRBJ2-5	CASSPRLTQETQYF	TGTGCCAGCAGCCCTCGACTAACCCAAGAGACCCAGTACTTC
TRBV11-3	-	-	20	TRBJ1-1	CASSLEGKTGVVTIGPEAFF	TGTGCCAGCAGCTTAGAGGGCAAGACAGGCGTCGTGACCATCGGACCTGAAGCTTTCTTT
TRBV5-1	-	TRBD1	15	TRBJ2-5	CASSQNGQGTETQYF	TGCGCCAGCAGCCAAAATGGACAGGGTACAGAGACCCAGTACTTC
TRBV28	-	TRBD1	14	TRBJ2-7	CASKGQGPPSEQYF	TGTGCCAGCAAGGGACAGGGCCCCCCTAGCGAGCAGTACTTC
TRBV6-4	-	TRBD1	13	TRBJ2-1	CASGTGGQSEQFF	TGTGCCAGTGGGACAGGAGGACAGAGTGAGCAGTTCTTC
TRBV28	-	-	15	TRBJ2-3	CASSYRVVGRDTQYF	TGTGCCAGCAGCTATCGGGTTGTGGGTAGAGATACGCAGTATTTT
TRBV5-6	-	TRBD2	13	TRBJ2-3	CASSRGGTDTQYF	TGTGCCAGCAGCCGGGGGGGCACAGATACGCAGTATTTT
TRBV3-1/TRBV3-2	once	TRBD1	15	TRBJ2-7	CASSQDQGQGREQYF	TGTGCCAGCAGCCAAGATCAGGGACAGGGGAGGGAGCAGTACTTC
TRBV6-6	-	TRBD1	15	TRBJ1-2	CASSPGQGWADGYTF	TGTGCCAGCAGTCCAGGACAGGGCTGGGCGGATGGCTACACCTTC
TRBV2	-	-	13	TRBJ2-3	CASRSGGPDTQYF	TGTGCCAGCAGGTCAGGGGGGCCAGATACGCAGTATTTT
TRBV5-6	-	-	14	TRBJ1-2	CASSPVGAGYGYTF	TGTGCCAGCAGCCCTGTAGGGGCCGGCTATGGCTACACCTTC
TRBV6-5	-	-	13	TRBJ1-2	CASSYGRAYGYTF	TGTGCCAGCAGTTACGGGAGGGCCTATGGCTACACCTTC
TRBV30	-	-	18	TRBJ1-4	CAWSVSRNSVLAYEKLFF	TGTGCCTGGAGTGTATCGAGGAATTCAGTCCTTGCTTATGAAAAACTGTTTTTT
TRBV3-1/TRBV3-2	-	-	12	TRBJ1-2	CASSQGDYGYTF	TGTGCCAGCAGCCAAGGAGACTATGGCTACACCTTC
TRBV9	-	-	14	TRBJ1-2	CASSLSSANYGYTF	TGTGCCAGCAGCCTTAGCAGTGCTAACTATGGCTACACCTTC
TRBV6-5	-	-	15	TRBJ1-1	CASSSGTQALGEAFF	TGTGCCAGCAGTTCCGGGACTCAAGCCCTTGGTGAAGCTTTCTTT
TRBV5-6	-	-	14	TRBJ2-5	CASSLVVNQETQYF	TGTGCCAGCAGCTTGGTTGTAAACCAAGAGACCCAGTACTTC
TRBV5-4	-	TRBD2	14	TRBJ2-1	CASRTSGGWREQFF	TGTGCCAGCAGGACTAGCGGGGGGTGGCGTGAGCAGTTCTTC
TRBV4-3	-	TRBD1	16	TRBJ2-1	CASSQDPGGEWYEQFF	TGCGCCAGCAGCCAAGATCCAGGGGGTGAGTGGTATGAGCAGTTCTTC
TRBV30	-	TRBD1	12	TRBJ2-7	CVLDRPRREQYF	TGTGTTCTGGACAGGCCCAGGAGGGAGCAGTACTTC
TRBV19	-	TRBD1	15	TRBJ1-2	CASSLPGGASGGYTF	TGTGCCAGTAGTCTCCCAGGGGGCGCCTCAGGCGGCTACACCTTC
TRBV5-5	-	TRBD1	18	TRBJ1-2	CASSLVGTGGPTNYGYTF	TGTGCCAGCAGCTTGGTGGGGACAGGGGGCCCTACTAACTATGGCTACACCTTC
TRBV19	-	TRBD1	16	TRBJ1-5	CASSRDRVYSNQPQHF	TGTGCCAGTAGTAGAGACAGGGTGTATAGCAATCAGCCCCAGCATTTT
TRBV9	once	-	15	TRBJ2-7	CASSVGDMILDEQYF	TGTGCCAGCAGCGTCGGGGACATGATTTTGGACGAGCAGTACTTC
TRBV27	-	-	13	TRBJ1-2	CASSLDGGGGYTF	TGTGCCAGCAGTTTAGATGGGGGGGGAGGCTACACCTTC
TRBV12-3/TRBV12-4	-	TRBD1	13	TRBJ1-2	CASSGTGVYGYTF	TGTGCCAGCAGCGGGACAGGGGTCTATGGCTACACCTTC
TRBV2	-	TRBD1	16	TRBJ2-1	CARSTSGTGEFRGQFF	TGTGCCAGATCGACCTCGGGGACAGGGGAGTTTAGGGGGCAGTTCTTC
TRBV3-1/TRBV3-2	-	TRBD2	16	TRBJ2-1	CASSQASGGGMNEQFF	TGTGCCAGCAGCCAAGCAAGCGGGGGGGGTATGAATGAGCAGTTCTTC
TRBV5-1	few	TRBD1	17	TRBJ1-4	CASSLVATGSSREKLFF	TGCGCCAGCAGCTTGGTCGCGACAGGGTCGTCGAGAGAAAAACTGTTTTTT
TRBV29-1	-	TRBD2	16	TRBJ2-1	CSVEAGGRAHLNEQFF	TGCAGCGTTGAAGCGGGAGGCAGGGCCCACCTCAATGAGCAGTTCTTC
TRBV27	few	-	19	TRBJ2-1	CASIKEPTSSALGDNEQFF	TGTGCCAGCATCAAAGAGCCCACTAGCTCCGCTTTGGGTGACAATGAGCAGTTCTTC
TRBV7-9	-	-	11	TRBJ2-5	CASSFGQTQYF	TGTGCCAGCAGCTTTGGGCAGACCCAGTACTTC
TRBV7-2	once	-	14	TRBJ1-2	CASSLDRLNYGYTF	TGTGCCAGCAGCTTAGACCGGTTGAACTATGGCTACACCTTC
TRBV5-6	-	TRBD2	15	TRBJ2-3	CASSNSPSGGDTQYF	TGTGCCAGCAGCAACTCTCCCAGCGGGGGGGATACGCAGTATTTT
TRBV28	-	TRBD1	16	TRBJ2-1	CASSFGSEQGVNEQFF	TGTGCCAGCAGTTTTGGGTCAGAACAGGGGGTCAATGAGCAGTTCTTC
TRBV19	-	-	14	TRBJ2-7	CASRTVGTSYEQYF	TGTGCCAGCCGGACCGTCGGGACTTCCTACGAGCAGTACTTC
TRBV6-4	-	TRBD1	13	TRBJ1-2	CATSTGANYGYTF	TGTGCCACCTCGACAGGGGCGAACTATGGCTACACCTTC
TRBV6-5	-	-	13	TRBJ1-3	CASKPYSGNTIYF	TGTGCCAGCAAGCCATACTCTGGAAACACCATATATTTT